The 6 T cell receptor beta chains below were found in one sample sequenced in a study of cytomegalovirus exposure and HLA in healthy donors. PCR used 60 Vbeta primers and 13 Jbeta primers. Assay used: immunoSEQ multiplex PCR; TCRdb lists only in-frame clones, some missing. This sample has some 200,000 clones, with 79% found just once. The sequencing input was PBMCs. These receptors were collected from a male donor in good health and CMV-seropositive.

The chain uses TRBV7-3 and TRBJ2-2, with TRBD2 matching 9 bases. V shed 8 bases and J 0 bases; nucleotides not matched to a gene: 7. This CDR3 contains 16 residues. Per the germline V gene, CDR1 is SGHTA and CDR2 is FQGTGA. The CDR3, as DNA: TGTGCCAGCCGGAAGGCTAGCGGGACGAACACCGGGGAGCTGTTTTTT. It translates to CASRKASGTNTGELFF. Full variable domain (missing parts from reference TRBV7-3 and TRBJ2-2): GAGVSQTPSNKVTEKGKYVELRCDPISGHTALYWYRQSLGQGPEFLIYFQGTGAADDSGLPNDRFFAVRPEGSVSTLKIQRTERGDSAVYLCASRKASGTNTGELFFGEGSRLTVL.

V usage is TRBV27 and J usage is TRBJ2-7; D is perhaps TRBD1 (5 bases). V was cut by 0 bases and J by 3 bases, with 18 bases left in between. The CDR3 extends over 17 amino acids. The germline gives CDR1 MNHEY, CDR2 SMNVEV (reference sequence). The CDR3 nucleotides read TGTGCCAGCAGTTTATCAGATCCACGGACATGGGGCTACGAGCAGTACTTC. This translates into CASSLSDPRTWGYEQYF.

This clone has only a few counts. J is TRBJ2-7 and V is TRBV5-1; 13 bases are a match to TRBD2. Germline CDR1 reads SGHRS; CDR2 reads YFSETQ. V gave up 4 bases and J gave up 2 bases; unmatched junction bases: 3. The CDR3 is 15 residues long. In DNA, the CDR3 is TGCGCCAGCAGCCGTACTAGCGGGGGGGCCTACGAGCAGTACTTC. Translating it yields CASSRTSGGAYEQYF.

The CDR3 DNA is TGTGCCAGCAGTGATCTGATGCGAAGAGAAGAGACCCAGTACTTC. It is translated as CASSDLMRREETQYF. This chain links TRBV25-1 with TRBJ2-5; D not resolved. V was shortened by 3 bases and J by 3 bases, with 14 bases between the two germline ends. Germline loops: CDR1 MGHDK, CDR2 SYGVNS. This CDR3 comprises 15 residues.

This sequence joins TRBV7-9 and TRBJ2-3; TRBD1 might be the D (6 bases). The CDR3 covers 13 residues. The germline V and J ends were trimmed by 7 bases and 3 bases, with 11 bases remaining between them. Germline V gene sequence: CDR1 SEHNR, CDR2 FQNEAQ (reference sequence). CDR3 bases: TGTGCCAGCAACCAGGGGAAGACAGATACGCAGTATTTT. Its protein is CASNQGKTDTQYF.

This clone was found a few times. The J gene is TRBJ2-1, the V gene TRBV9, with a weak D call TRBD1 (6 bases). Germline V gene lookup returns CDR1 SGDLS and CDR2 YYNGEE. The CDR3 is 16 residues long. The V and J ends lost 3 bases and 0 bases respectively, with 13 bases between them. The CDR3 DNA follows: TGTGCCAGCAGCGCGAGAGGGGACACCTCCTACAATGAGCAGTTCTTC. Protein sequence: CASSARGDTSYNEQFF.